These 28 T cell receptor beta chains were sequenced from one sample in a study of shared clonotypes between healthy human individuals. Assay used: immunoSEQ multiplex PCR; TCRdb lists only in-frame clones, some missing. Here the sample spans approximately 470,000 clones, over 70% being singletons. Source material: PBMCs. These receptors were obtained from a woman in her thirties or forties in good health. Some clones in this sample may be carry-over from other donors' samples.

The chain joins TRBV6-6 to TRBJ2-5, with 12 bases identical to TRBD2. CDR3 length: 16 residues. Per the germline V gene, CDR1 is MNHNY and CDR2 is SVGAGI (reference sequence). The V gene end was trimmed by 6 bases and the J gene end by 3 bases; junction bases not matched to a gene: 8. In DNA form, the CDR3 reads TGTGCCAGCAGAAACCTAGCGGGAGGGGGAAAAGAGACCCAGTACTTC. Protein sequence: CASRNLAGGGKETQYF.

This chain joins TRBV7-2 and TRBJ2-7; TRBD1 might be the D (6 bases). This CDR3 has 13 amino acids. Germline-derived CDR1 and CDR2 are SGHTA and FQGNSA. V was pared by 4 bases and J by 2 bases, with 9 bases between. The CDR3: CASSSGQTYEQYF. The CDR3 DNA follows: TGTGCCAGCAGCTCCGGACAGACCTACGAGCAGTACTTC.

The chain has TRBV19 and TRBJ1-5, with D possibly being TRBD1 (5 bases). V was shortened by 5 bases and J by 6 bases, with 14 bases between the two germline ends. In germline, CDR1 is LNHDA, CDR2 SQIVND (reference sequence). CDR3 size: 14 residues. The CDR3 DNA follows: TGTGCCAGTAGTCAGGACCCGAGGGGTCAGCCCCAGCATTTT. Encoded protein: CASSQDPRGQPQHF.

This clone was detected only a few times. The V and J genes are TRBV11-3 and TRBJ2-1; the match to TRBD2 covers 14 bases. The germline CDR1 and CDR2 sequences are SGHNT and YENEEA. J was trimmed by 5 bases and V by 4 bases; bases with no gene match: 4. This CDR3 contains 16 residues. Here the CDR3 reads CASSSGLAGVDNEQFF. The CDR3 coding sequence is TGTGCCAGCAGCTCGGGACTAGCGGGAGTCGACAATGAGCAGTTCTTC.

The J gene is TRBJ2-7, the V gene TRBV6-1; 11 bases align to TRBD2. This CDR3 comprises 15 residues. Germline loops: CDR1 MNHNS, CDR2 SASEGT. After removal of 3 bases from V and 4 bases from J, the junction contained 5 bases not matched to a gene. The CDR3 spells CASSETSGTGYEQYF. CDR3 DNA: TGTGCCAGCAGTGAGACTAGCGGGACTGGGTACGAGCAGTACTTC.

Notes on this clone: This is likely an artifact of a read error, given a far larger clone one base away. Other DNA sequences of this sample code for an identical CDR3. The chain joins TRBV11-2 to TRBJ2-7; no clear D gene. The CDR3 sequence is 15 residues long. The germline V and J ends were trimmed by 5 bases and 3 bases, with 17 bases remaining between them. Germline V gene lookup returns CDR1 SGHAT and CDR2 FQNNGV. CDR3 loop: CASSQVRGRSYEQYF. The DNA for the CDR3 is TGTGCCAGCAGCCAAGTTCGTGGGCGTAGCTACGAGCAGTACTTC.

V gene TRBV28 combines with J gene TRBJ2-1; 9 bases line up with TRBD2. CDR3 size: 16 residues. V lost 2 bases, J lost 2 bases, and 4 bases stayed unmatched. Germline loops: CDR1 MDHEN, CDR2 SYDVKM. CDR3 nucleotide sequence: TGTGCCAGCAGTTTAGCTGGCGGGAGGGCCTACAATGAGCAGTTCTTC. This gives the protein CASSLAGGRAYNEQFF.

Comment on this clone: This clone may be a read error of a much larger clone one base away. The chain uses TRBV7-2 and TRBJ2-5, with D unclear. Trimming stripped 0 bases from V and 7 bases from J, with 12 bases between. Germline loops: CDR1 SGHTA, CDR2 FQGNSA. The CDR3 sequence is 14 residues long. This CDR3 reads CASSLAQMVGTQYF. CDR3 in DNA: TGTGCCAGCAGCTTAGCGCAGATGGTGGGGACCCAGTACTTC.

As for this clone: Germline and junction disagree at one end, which may indicate a read error. V and J are TRBV5-1 and TRBJ2-2; D might be TRBD2 (5 bases). Germline V gene sequence: CDR1 SGHRS, CDR2 YFSETQ. The CDR3 contains 15 residues. The CDR3 is CASSLDPVNTGELVF. In DNA form, the CDR3 reads TGCGCCAGCAGCTTGGACCCCGTTAACACCGGGGAGCTGGTTTTT.

The V and J genes are TRBV14 and TRBJ1-1; 7 positions agree with TRBD1. In germline, CDR1 is SGHDN, CDR2 FVKESK. There are 16 residues in the CDR3. With V trimmed by 2 bases and J by 0 bases, 6 bases remained unmatched. CDR3 loop: CASSQQGGFMNTEAFF. The CDR3 coding sequence is TGTGCCAGCAGCCAACAGGGGGGTTTTATGAACACTGAAGCTTTCTTT.

CDR3 sequence: CASSLARTGSTDTQYF. CDR3 nucleotides: TGTGCCAGCAGCTTAGCTAGGACAGGGAGCACAGATACGCAGTATTTT. V gene TRBV7-9 combines with J gene TRBJ2-3; TRBD1 agrees at 8 bases. CDR1 is SEHNR and CDR2 is FQNEAQ in the germline V gene (reference sequence). This CDR3 region has 16 residues. V shed 0 bases, J shed 0 bases, and the junction held 2 bases outside the gene matches.

The CDR3 nucleotides read TGTGCCAGTAGTATATCTACAGGACAGCCCCAGCATTTT. Translated, it gives CASSISTGQPQHF. The chain is built from TRBV19 and TRBJ1-5, with D possibly matching TRBD1 (5 bases). V was cut by 2 bases and J by 7 bases, with 9 bases left in between. Per germline, CDR1 LNHDA and CDR2 SQIVND (reference sequence). The CDR3 has 13 amino acids.

V is TRBV27 and J is TRBJ2-5, with 8 bases matching TRBD1. The CDR3 spans 15 residues. V trimming: 2 bases; J trimming: 5 bases; junction bases outside the gene matches: 7. Germline CDR1 is MNHEY and CDR2 is SMNVEV (reference sequence). The CDR3 protein is CASSLSRGRRETQYF. The CDR3 DNA reads as TGTGCCAGCAGTTTAAGCAGGGGGCGTCGGGAGACCCAGTACTTC.

The chain uses TRBV9 and TRBJ1-4; no clear D. This CDR3 has 15 residues. V lost 3 bases and J 3 bases, leaving 12 bases between the germline ends. CDR1 SGDLS and CDR2 YYNGEE come from the germline V gene. The CDR3 spells CASSAKGFPNEKLFF. CDR3 nucleotide sequence: TGTGCCAGCAGCGCGAAGGGTTTCCCTAATGAAAAACTGTTTTTT.

A note on this clone: The likely explanation is a read error, given a far larger clone one base away. V and J are TRBV20-1 and TRBJ1-2, with D unresolved. Germline lookup yields CDR1 DFQATT and CDR2 SNEGSKA (reference sequence). Trimming left V 0 bases short and J 8 bases short, with 4 bases between. The CDR3 has 10 amino acids. Here the CDR3 DNA reads TGCAGTGCTAGAGAGTACGGCTACACCTTC. Amino acids: CSAREYGYTF.

In regard to this clone: A single base is all that separates this from a far larger clone, so a read error is likely. The chain uses TRBV10-1 and TRBJ1-2, with D perhaps matching TRBD1 (6 bases). CDR1 and CDR2 from the germline V gene are WNHNN and SYGVQD (reference sequence). The CDR3 runs 14 residues. CDR3 in amino acids: CSSSEEQGDYGYTF. CDR3 DNA sequence: TGCTCCAGCAGTGAGGAACAGGGAGACTATGGCTACACCTTC.

This clone was seen just once. The rearrangement joins TRBV11-3 to TRBJ2-7; D is ambiguous. CDR3 size: 13 residues. V was pared by 11 bases and J by 2 bases, with 16 bases between. Germline values: CDR1 SGHNT, CDR2 YENEEA. In DNA form, the CDR3 reads TGTGCCCGCCCTCCAACCACCCCCTACGAGCAGTACTTC. This codes for CARPPTTPYEQYF.

This chain uses TRBV30 with TRBJ1-2; a possible D gene is TRBD1 (6 bases). This CDR3 comprises 17 residues. CDR1 and CDR2 from the germline V gene are GTSNPN and SVGIG (reference sequence). V lost 4 bases, J lost 4 bases, and 25 bases lay in between. CDR3 bases: TGTGCCTGGATCTCTCCGTGGACCAGGGGTCGGTGCTATGGCTACACCTTC. This translates into CAWISPWTRGRCYGYTF.

A note on this clone: Since a far larger clone is one base different, this is likely a read error. The same CDR3 arises from other DNA sequences in this sample as well. The chain links TRBV6-4 to TRBJ1-2; maybe TRBD1 (5 bases). V was pared by 0 bases and J by 5 bases, with 10 bases between. The CDR3 has 14 amino acids. Germline loops: CDR1 MRHNA, CDR2 SNTAGT. In DNA form, the CDR3 reads TGTGCCAGCAGTGACTCAGCGGGGGTTTATGGCTACACCTTC. Its translation is CASSDSAGVYGYTF.

This clone showed up just once. The chain uses TRBV5-8 and TRBJ1-5, with 8 bases matching TRBD1. The germline gives CDR1 SGHTS, CDR2 YDEGEE. The CDR3 has 15 amino acids. The V segment lost 2 bases and the J segment 6 bases; nucleotides outside the gene matches: 7. The CDR3 nucleotides are TGTGCCAGCAGCTTACGCCAGGGGGCCCGTCAGCCCCAGCATTTT. Translated, it gives CASSLRQGARQPQHF.

This chain joins TRBV20-1 and TRBJ2-2; D ambiguous. Germline V gives CDR1 DFQATT, CDR2 SNEGSKA (reference sequence). Trimming left V 3 bases short and J 6 bases short, with 5 bases between. The CDR3 extends over 11 amino acids. Written as DNA, the CDR3 is TGCAGTGCTAGGGGTTCCGGGGAGCTGTTTTTT. It yields the protein CSARGSGELFF.

The CDR3, as DNA: TGTGCCAGCAGTTCGACAGGGGGGGTGGCCGGAACCGGGGAGCTGTTTTTT. This encodes CASSSTGGVAGTGELFF. The chain couples TRBV28 to TRBJ2-2, with 9 nucleotides matching TRBD1. The ends lost 4 bases at V and 5 bases at J; junction bases unmatched: 11. Germline CDR1 is MDHEN and CDR2 is SYDVKM. CDR3 length: 17 amino acids.

This clone was counted a single time. The DNA for the CDR3 is TGTGCCAGCTCACCGGCTAGCGGCTCCTACAATGAGCAGTTCTTC. It translates to CASSPASGSYNEQFF. The J gene is TRBJ2-1, the V gene TRBV18; 7 nucleotides agree with TRBD2. The CDR3 covers 15 residues. The ends lost 3 bases at V and 0 bases at J; junction bases unmatched: 2. The germline V gene has CDR1 KGHSH and CDR2 LQKENI.

This chain connects TRBV27 to TRBJ1-2; D is ambiguous. This CDR3 contains 14 residues. V dropped 3 bases and J dropped 7 bases, with 15 bases sitting between them. Germline-derived CDR1 and CDR2 are MNHEY and SMNVEV (reference sequence). CDR3 coding DNA: TGTGCCAGCAGTTTCCTCCCATTAGCGGGTGGCTACACCTTC. Residues: CASSFLPLAGGYTF.

The V gene is TRBV2, the J gene TRBJ2-5, with 9 bases lining up with TRBD2. CDR1 is SNHLY, CDR2 FYNNEI, per germline. This CDR3 has 15 amino acids. Losses at the gene ends were 3 bases for V and 4 bases for J; bases not matched to a gene: 6. The CDR3 spells CASSEIAGVRETQYF. CDR3 coding DNA: TGTGCCAGCAGTGAGATAGCGGGAGTACGAGAGACCCAGTACTTC.

The V call is TRBV7-6, the J call TRBJ2-7; a possible D gene is TRBD1 (6 bases). The CDR3 is 19 amino acids. Germline V gene sequence: CDR1 SGHVS, CDR2 FNYEAQ. The V end lost 7 bases, the J end lost 0 bases, and 28 bases lay between the germline ends. CDR3 sequence: CASTPRGGMSSFSSYEQYF. CDR3 nucleotide sequence: TGTGCCAGCACGCCCAGGGGTGGGATGAGTTCGTTTAGCTCCTACGAGCAGTACTTC.

About this clone itself: A far larger clone lies a single base away; this is likely a read error. The sample carries other DNA sequences with the same CDR3. V and J are TRBV12-5 and TRBJ1-1, with D possibly TRBD1 on 6 matching bases. Trimming cost V 6 bases and J 6 bases, with 11 bases left between them. The germline V gene has CDR1 LGHNT and CDR2 FRNRAP. The CDR3 has 12 residues. CDR3 nucleotide sequence: TGTGCTAGTGGCTACGACAGGTCTGAAGCTTTCTTT. As protein: CASGYDRSEAFF.

The genes are TRBV19 and TRBJ1-5; 7 nucleotides match TRBD1. The ends lost 3 bases at V and 2 bases at J; junction bases unmatched: 7. The CDR3 extends over 16 amino acids. Per the germline V gene, CDR1 is LNHDA and CDR2 is SQIVND (reference sequence). This CDR3 reads CASSITGAEGNQPQHF. Here the CDR3 DNA reads TGTGCCAGTAGTATCACAGGGGCAGAAGGCAATCAGCCCCAGCATTTT.